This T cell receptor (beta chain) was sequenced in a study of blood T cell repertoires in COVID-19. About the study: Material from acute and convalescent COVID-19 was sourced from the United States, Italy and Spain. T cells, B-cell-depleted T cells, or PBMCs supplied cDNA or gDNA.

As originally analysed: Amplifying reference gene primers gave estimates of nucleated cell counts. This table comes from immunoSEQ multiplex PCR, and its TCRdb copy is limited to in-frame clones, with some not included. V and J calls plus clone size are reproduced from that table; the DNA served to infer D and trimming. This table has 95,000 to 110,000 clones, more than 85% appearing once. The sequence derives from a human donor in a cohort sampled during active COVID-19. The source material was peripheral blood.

The CDR3 region is CASSLGRVFSPLHF. In DNA form, the CDR3 reads TGTGCCAGCAGCTTGGGCAGGGTGTTTTCACCCCTCCACTTT. The chain combines TRBV11-2 with TRBJ1-6; the D gene is possibly TRBD1 (5 bases). CDR1 is SGHAT, CDR2 FQNNGV, per germline. Trimming took off 3 bases at V and 9 bases at J, with 12 bases between the two ends. The length of the CDR3 is 14 residues.